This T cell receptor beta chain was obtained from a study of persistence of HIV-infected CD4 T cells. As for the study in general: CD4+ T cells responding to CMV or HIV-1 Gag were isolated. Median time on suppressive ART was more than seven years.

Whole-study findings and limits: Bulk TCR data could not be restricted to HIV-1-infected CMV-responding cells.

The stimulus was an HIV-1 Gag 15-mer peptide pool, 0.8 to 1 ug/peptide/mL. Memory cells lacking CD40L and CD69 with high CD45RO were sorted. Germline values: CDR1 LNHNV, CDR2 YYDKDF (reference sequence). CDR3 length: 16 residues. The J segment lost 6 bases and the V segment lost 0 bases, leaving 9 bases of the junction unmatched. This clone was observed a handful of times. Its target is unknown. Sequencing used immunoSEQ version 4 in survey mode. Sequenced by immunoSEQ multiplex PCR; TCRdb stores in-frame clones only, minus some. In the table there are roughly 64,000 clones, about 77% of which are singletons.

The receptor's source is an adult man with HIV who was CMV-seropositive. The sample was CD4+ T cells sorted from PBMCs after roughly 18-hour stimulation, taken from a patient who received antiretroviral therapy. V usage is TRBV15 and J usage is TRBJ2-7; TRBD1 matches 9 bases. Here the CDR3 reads CATSRDRGTGTREQYF. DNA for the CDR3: TGTGCCACCAGCAGAGATCGTGGGACAGGGACCCGCGAGCAGTACTTC.